Reported below is one T cell receptor (beta chain). Its target antigen remains unknown. Per-base qualities were not stored, and no clone one base away is much larger. The record originates from a study of T cell responses to AZD1222 COVID-19 vaccine (dated by TCRdb to the early 2020s). Looking at the study overall: AZD1222 recipients with second doses at about 4 weeks or about 12 weeks were pooled, because spike-specific TCR depth and breadth did not differ between schedules. TCR sequencing covered over 230 trial participants: 200 to 220 given two doses of AZD1222 and 26 given two doses of MenACWY control vaccine. Trial participants were enrolled into age subgroups of 18-55, 56-69 and 70-plus years, which contained 148, 28 and 57 TCR-sequenced participants, respectively. Summary of the overall study and its limitations: The whole spike protein was spanned by vaccine-associated CD4 TCRs, and dominant responses were seen in regions 160-218 and 743-854. Participants were mostly white British and included more females than males, and it was suggested by the authors that clonal diversity may have been underestimated. After two AZD1222 doses, both the breadth and the depth of spike-specific TCRs were significantly higher than at day 0 and than in MenACWY recipients. Only five to seven AZD1222 recipients were SARS-CoV-2 seropositive at baseline, limiting conclusions about previously exposed vaccinees. In the small 56-69-year group, the increase in depth fell short of significance, most likely because of low power. Epitopes outside the regions mutated in the B.1.351 and B.1.1.7 variants were reportedly recognized by nearly half of the unique spike-specific TCRs. Because no day 14 peak-response samples were available, the repertoires could be characterized only after the peak T cell response.

The sample's time point label, in plain terms: baseline before first vaccination. Vaccinee samples were obtained from the UK trials COV001 and COV002, which included a single-blind randomized controlled phase 2/3 trial of AZD1222 (ChAdOx1 nCoV-19) in healthy adults. Trial participant PBMC samples were collected at day 0 and day 28 after the second dose for TCRbeta chain sequencing. The CDR3 regions of human TCRbeta chains were subjected to immunosequencing. In the authors' own workflow: Repertoire TCRs were checked for matches against a reference library of SARS-CoV-2-specific TCRs that had been generated using the MIRA antigen-specificity platform. Breadth was defined as the fraction of unique TCRs that were SARS-CoV-2-associated, and depth was defined as the fraction of total T cells that were SARS-CoV-2-associated. Each spike-specific TCR was assigned to its reactive spike region and to a CD4 or CD8 class using the MIRA data. Log10-transformed breadth and depth values were compared by one-way ANOVA with Sidak's multiple comparisons tests. TCRdb limited this immuneACCESS table to in-frame rearrangements with V and J called. A share of clones is missing; checked studies link under half to unresolved V genes, and the rest is unexplained. For V, J and clone size, that table is used; D and trimming come from the DNA. The sample table records roughly 120,000 clones; around 90% of these occur just once. About 1.2% of the sample goes to the ten largest clones.

The CDR3, from cysteine to phenylalanine, totals 13 residues. Kept here is only the CDR3 DNA, which spans 39 bases and is read in frame from base 1. Ends trimmed: V by 8 bases, J by 4 bases; bases unmatched to a gene: 3. The germline V gene supplies CDR1 SQVTM and CDR2 ANQGSEA. This specimen was peripheral blood, taken on day 0 of AZD1222 vaccination. The rearrangement joined TRBV29-1 to TRBJ2-5; 14 of the junction bases match TRBD2. The TCR originated in an adult in good health. The CDR3 in this case is CSTGTSGGETQYF. The sequence in DNA is TGCAGCACCGGGACTAGCGGGGGAGAGACCCAGTACTTC.